Below, 8 T cell receptor beta chains from the same sample are listed, as sequenced in a study of human T cells and chemical hapten exposure. Indicated time point: pre-sensitization, week 0. Treatment in this sample: therapeutic diphenylcyclopropenone sensitization with weekly scalp DPC. TCRdb re-analysed the RACE reads in MiXCR, keeping a single row per CDR3 protein. Seen here are around 250,000 distinct CDR3 sequences, about 9.4% observed once, and the top ten hold approximately 2.2%. Material: whole blood, obtained in connection with sensitization to the hapten diphenylcyclopropenone (DPC). These receptors originate from a woman between 35 and 50 years old with alopecia areata. Some clones in this sample may be carry-over from other donors' samples.

The chain has TRBV5-6 and TRBJ1-1; TRBD1 aligns across 8 bases. CDR3 length: 14 residues. J was trimmed by 6 bases and V by 4 bases; bases with no gene match: 8. Per germline, CDR1 SGHDT and CDR2 YYEEEE. Written as DNA, the CDR3 is TGTGCCAGCAGCAACCAACAGGGGGGTGCTGAAGCTTTCTTT. Its translation is CASSNQQGGAEAFF.

V usage is TRBV7-6 and J usage is TRBJ2-3; D perhaps matches TRBD2 (5 bases). Trimming cost V 5 bases and J 2 bases, with 8 bases left between them. The CDR3 consists of 13 residues. CDR1 and CDR2 from the germline V gene are SGHVS and FNYEAQ. CDR3 in amino acids: CASSTRDTDTQYF. CDR3 DNA sequence: TGTGCCAGCAGCACGAGGGACACAGATACGCAGTATTTT. Variable domain in full (rest from reference TRBV7-6 and TRBJ2-3): GAGVSQSPRYKVTKRGQDVALRCDPISGHVSLYWYRQALGQGPEFLTYFNYEAQQDKSGLPNDRFSAERPEGSISTLTIQRTEQRDSAMYRCASSTRDTDTQYFGPGTRLTVL.

This clonotype was observed a handful of times. J is TRBJ2-3 and V is TRBV5-1; 9 bases align to TRBD1. Germline V CDR1 and CDR2: SGHRS, YFSETQ. The CDR3 totals 16 residues. The ends lost 3 bases at V and 4 bases at J; junction bases unmatched: 9. The CDR3: CASSSSGTGTADTQYF. The CDR3 nucleotides read TGCGCCAGCAGCTCGTCCGGGACAGGGACGGCAGATACGCAGTATTTT.

V usage is TRBV18 and J usage is TRBJ1-1; TRBD1 agrees at 7 bases. The junction had 6 bases not matched to a gene; V was cut back by 4 bases and J by 1 base. The CDR3 covers 15 residues. The germline gives CDR1 KGHSH, CDR2 LQKENI. CDR3 sequence: CASSQRDSKNTEAFF. CDR3 bases: TGTGCCAGCTCACAACGGGACAGCAAGAACACTGAAGCTTTCTTT.

Only a few counts were recorded for this clonotype. The V gene is TRBV5-1, the J gene TRBJ1-1, with 8 nucleotides matching TRBD1. Per germline, CDR1 SGHRS and CDR2 YFSETQ. Losses at the gene ends were 0 bases for V and 7 bases for J; bases not matched to a gene: 8. The CDR3 consists of 15 residues. CDR3 in DNA: TGCGCCAGCAGCTTGGCGGGACAGGATGCTAATGAAGCTTTCTTT. This codes for CASSLAGQDANEAFF.

Many counts were recorded for this clonotype. Here the CDR3 DNA reads TGTGCCAGCAAACTGAACACTGAAGCTTTCTTT. This sequence encodes CASKLNTEAFF. V gene TRBV6-5 combines with J gene TRBJ1-1; D gene uncertain. Germline lookup yields CDR1 MNHEY and CDR2 SVGAGI. The CDR3 runs to 11 residues. V shed 7 bases and J shed 0 bases, with 3 bases lying between them.

This clonotype was detected ten times or more. This chain connects TRBV20-1 to TRBJ2-7; unclear D gene. Germline assignment: CDR1 DFQATT and CDR2 SNEGSKA (reference sequence). The CDR3 has 12 amino acids. The V end was cut by 5 bases, the J end by 1 base, with 9 bases between. Here the CDR3 DNA reads TGCAGTGCTGACCGGCCGTCCTACGAGCAGTACTTC. Amino acids: CSADRPSYEQYF.

J is TRBJ2-7 and V is TRBV20-1; D unresolved. Per germline, CDR1 DFQATT and CDR2 SNEGSKA (reference sequence). The ends were cut back, 3 bases at V and 5 bases at J, with 11 bases in the middle. There are 12 residues in the CDR3. CDR3 sequence (DNA): TGCAGTGCTAGTGTGTTGAACGACGAGCAGTACTTC. Amino acid sequence: CSASVLNDEQYF.